These T cell receptor beta chains were read from a single sample in a study of regulatory T cells in long-lasting Graves disease. TCRdb ran MiXCR on the multiplex PCR reads and lists one entry per CDR3 protein. Of 300,000 to 400,000 distinct CDR3 sequences listed, approximately 16% are singletons. These same records also appear under a second study, on T cells in Graves' hyperthyroidism and ophthalmopathy.

Sequenced here: peripheral blood mononuclear cells (PBMCs), sampled at new diagnosis, from a patient treated with antithyroid drugs. All receptors come from a middle-aged man with Graves disease. Both conserved end residues are part of each CDR3. A D gene is named only where the DNA matches it firmly. A clone size is listed for some rows: how often the clone was seen (once, few, many), or a class if it is expanded.

.,TRBV7-3,.,TRBJ1-1,CASGSGPRNTEAFF,TGTGCCAGCGGCTCGGGACCGAGGAACACTGAAGCTTTCTTT
few,TRBV4-1,.,TRBJ2-5,CASSQVQGPREETQYF,TGCGCCAGCAGCCAAGTTCAGGGCCCGAGGGAAGAGACCCAGTACTTC
.,TRBV20-1,TRBD1,TRBJ2-1,CSARLGTGWRNEQFF,TGCAGTGCTCGTCTCGGGACAGGGTGGCGCAATGAGCAGTTCTTC
many,TRBV27,TRBD1,TRBJ2-7,CASRRTGSRLHEQYF,TGTGCCAGCAGGAGGACAGGGAGTCGGCTCCACGAGCAGTACTTC
.,TRBV7-8,.,TRBJ1-2,CASSLDGRTYGYTF,TGTGCCAGCAGCTTAGACGGACGGACATATGGCTACACCTTC
few,TRBV27,TRBD1,TRBJ2-2,CASSPGTGQANTGELFF,TGTGCCAGCAGTCCGGGGACAGGGCAGGCGAACACCGGGGAGCTGTTTTTT
many,TRBV6-2/TRBV6-3,.,TRBJ2-3,CASSYSTWQVNSHTQYF,TGTGCCAGCAGTTACTCGACTTGGCAGGTGAACTCGCATACGCAGTATTTT
many,TRBV5-5,.,TRBJ2-7,CASSLWGYEQYF,TGTGCCAGCAGCTTGTGGGGTTACGAGCAGTACTTC
few,TRBV3-1,TRBD1,TRBJ1-1,CASSHRDRKNTEAFF,TGTGCCAGCAGCCATCGGGACAGGAAGAACACTGAAGCTTTCTTT
many,TRBV27,.,TRBJ2-3,CASHSWSRVFGTDTQYF,TGTGCCAGCCATTCATGGAGTAGGGTTTTTGGTACAGATACGCAGTATTTT
many,TRBV7-8,.,TRBJ2-5,CASSLEGARETQYF,TGTGCCAGCAGCTTAGAAGGGGCCAGGGAGACCCAGTACTTC
.,TRBV28,TRBD1,TRBJ1-2,CASSLVQGAFYDYTF,TGTGCCAGCAGTTTGGTTCAGGGGGCATTTTACGACTACACCTTC
once,TRBV11-1,.,TRBJ2-2,CASSSQDRFPGELFF,TGTGCCAGCAGCTCGCAGGACAGATTTCCCGGGGAGCTGTTTTTT
.,TRBV11-3,.,TRBJ1-1,CASSLAQQSEASF,TGTGCCAGCAGCTTAGCACAGCAGAGTGAAGCTTCCTTT
many,TRBV11-3,.,TRBJ2-7,CASSSRWRDMIDEQYF,TGTGCCAGCAGCTCCCGGTGGAGGGATATGATCGACGAGCAGTACTTC
many,TRBV7-8,.,TRBJ2-2,CASSLARQGSWKTGELFF,TGTGCCAGCAGCTTAGCAAGGCAGGGGTCCTGGAAGACCGGGGAGCTGTTTTTT
.,TRBV11-2,TRBD2,TRBJ2-7,CASSLDGSGGARYEQYF,TGTGCCAGCAGCTTAGATGGTAGCGGGGGGGCTCGGTACGAGCAGTACTTC
many,TRBV20-1,TRBD2,TRBJ2-3,CSASTLAGTDTQYF,TGCAGTGCTAGCACACTAGCGGGTACCGATACGCAGTATTTT
.,TRBV4-3,.,TRBJ1-6,CASSQERQAVDNSPLHF,TGCGCCAGCAGCCAAGAACGACAGGCCGTGGATAATTCACCCCTCCACTTT
few,TRBV9,.,TRBJ2-5,CASTQGPRGETQYF,TGTGCCAGCACCCAAGGTCCCCGGGGGGAGACCCAGTACTTC
many,TRBV7-6,.,TRBJ1-1,CASSLGSNTEAFF,TGTGCCAGCAGCTTGGGGTCGAACACTGAAGCTTTCTTT
many,TRBV18,.,TRBJ2-2,CASSLLQGRTGELFF,TGTGCCAGCTCACTACTACAGGGGAGGACCGGGGAGCTGTTTTTT
few,TRBV5-1,TRBD1,TRBJ2-5,CASSRVGTGQETQYF,TGCGCCAGCAGCCGGGTCGGGACAGGGCAAGAGACCCAGTACTTC
many,TRBV6-1,.,TRBJ1-5,CASRGGISNQPQHF,TGTGCCAGCAGGGGGGGGATTAGCAATCAGCCCCAGCATTTT
.,TRBV12-3/TRBV12-4,TRBD2,TRBJ2-1,CASSFGGGADFYEQFF,TGTGCCAGCAGTTTTGGCGGGGGGGCCGATTTCTATGAGCAGTTCTTC
many,TRBV12-3/TRBV12-4,.,TRBJ2-2,CASSQGRTGELFF,TGTGCCAGCAGCCAGGGCAGGACCGGGGAGCTGTTTTTT
few,TRBV5-1,.,TRBJ2-3,CASSLNRAAGTQYF,TGCGCCAGCAGCTTGAACAGGGCAGCAGGTACGCAGTATTTT
many,TRBV5-1,TRBD2,TRBJ2-7,CASSLDPAGVTYEQYF,TGCGCCAGCAGCTTGGACCCAGCGGGGGTGACCTACGAGCAGTACTTC
many,TRBV20-1,.,TRBJ1-1,CSARGTGRISGVTEAFF,TGCAGTGCTAGGGGGACGGGACGGATATCTGGGGTCACTGAAGCTTTCTTT
few,TRBV9,.,TRBJ1-1,CASSPRPGFMNTEAFF,TGTGCCAGCAGCCCACGCCCAGGGTTCATGAACACTGAAGCTTTCTTT
many,TRBV7-3,.,TRBJ2-2,CASSLRWGNTGELFF,TGTGCCAGCAGCCTGCGGTGGGGAAACACCGGGGAGCTGTTTTTT
many,TRBV6-2/TRBV6-3,TRBD1,TRBJ2-5,CASSGGTGPETQYF,TGTGCCAGCAGTGGGGGGACAGGGCCAGAGACCCAGTACTTC
many,TRBV20-1,.,TRBJ1-4,CSARDLGFNEKLFF,TGCAGTGCTAGAGATTTGGGGTTTAATGAAAAACTGTTTTTT
many,TRBV5-1,.,TRBJ2-5,CASSLLSTQETQYF,TGCGCCAGCAGCTTGCTCAGCACCCAAGAGACCCAGTACTTC
many,TRBV3-1,TRBD1,TRBJ2-7,CASSQLLGQSEQYF,TGTGCCAGCAGCCAACTTCTGGGACAGAGTGAGCAGTACTTC
many,TRBV30,.,TRBJ1-4,CAWSGPETNEKLFF,TGTGCCTGGAGTGGACCGGAAACTAATGAAAAACTGTTTTTT
.,TRBV30,.,TRBJ2-3,CAWSAGQAFTDTQYF,TGTGCCTGGAGTGCGGGGCAAGCCTTCACAGATACGCAGTATTTT